This entry lists 17 T cell receptor beta chains sequenced from one sample in a study of beta chain features in type 1 diabetes. Sequenced material consisted of expressed TCRB transcripts (all of the isolated RNA was reverse transcribed). Repertoires were generated with immunoSEQ multiplex PCR, while TCRdb's copy carries only in-frame clones and drops some. The sample comprises 130,000 or so clones, less than 10% of which are singletons, and 0.65% rests with the top ten. Material: central memory CD4+ T cells from blood. These receptors all come from a woman between 35 and 50 years old in good health.

The rearrangement joins TRBV6-5 to TRBJ2-5; 8 bases line up with TRBD2. The ends lost 8 bases at V and 3 bases at J; junction bases unmatched: 8. The CDR3 contains 14 residues. The germline V gene encodes CDR1 MNHEY and CDR2 SVGAGI. CDR3 protein: CASEPQRGKETQYF. The CDR3 DNA is TGTGCCAGCGAGCCCCAGCGGGGGAAAGAGACCCAGTACTTC.

This clone was seen a handful of times. This rearrangement joins TRBV7-9 to TRBJ2-6, with D maybe TRBD1 (5 bases). Per germline, CDR1 SEHNR and CDR2 FQNEAQ (reference sequence). Trimming stripped 2 bases from V and 4 bases from J, with 15 bases between. CDR3 length equals 17 residues. CDR3 sequence (DNA): TGTGCCAGCAGCTTACCAACTCAGGGTTACGGGGCCAACGTCCTGACTTTC. Protein: CASSLPTQGYGANVLTF.

The rearrangement links TRBV5-1 to TRBJ1-2; TRBD1 matches 8 bases. The CDR3 has 15 residues. From germline, CDR1 is SGHRS and CDR2 YFSETQ. J gave up 1 base and V 4 bases, and 6 bases lay outside the gene matches. The chain's CDR3 is CASSTGQGFNYGYTF. CDR3 DNA: TGCGCCAGCAGCACCGGACAGGGTTTTAACTATGGCTACACCTTC.

The chain uses TRBV5-4 and TRBJ2-5; D possibly corresponds to TRBD2 (6 bases). The germline gives CDR1 SGHNT, CDR2 YYREEE (reference sequence). The CDR3 loop spans 14 amino acids. Trimming took off 2 bases at V and 5 bases at J, with 13 bases between the two ends. For the CDR3, the DNA is TGTGCCAGCAGCTTAGCGCTTGGAGGGGAGACCCAGTACTTC. It encodes CASSLALGGETQYF. Full variable domain (remainder filled in from reference TRBV5-4 and TRBJ2-5): ETGVTQSPTHLIKTRGQQVTLRCSSQSGHNTVSWYQQALGQGPQFIFQYYREEENGRGNFPPRFSGLQFPNYSSELNVNALELDDSALYLCASSLALGGETQYFGPGTRLLVL.

This clone was seen more than once but under ten times. The CDR3 nucleotides read TGTGCCAGCAGCTTAGGGACGACAGGGGGTAAAAACATTCAGTACTTC. Translated, it gives CASSLGTTGGKNIQYF. V gene TRBV7-2 combines with J gene TRBJ2-4, with TRBD1 identical over 9 bases. The V segment lost 1 base and the J segment 4 bases; nucleotides outside the gene matches: 5. The CDR3 spans 16 residues. Germline CDR1 is SGHTA and CDR2 is FQGNSA.

The chain carries TRBV2 and TRBJ2-3, with D possibly matching TRBD2 (5 bases). Germline-derived CDR1 and CDR2 are SNHLY and FYNNEI. The CDR3 spans 15 residues. Between the trimmed V and J ends, which lost 11 bases and 0 bases, there was a span of 18 bases. The CDR3 sequence: CAGSPDYSSTDTQYF. The DNA of the CDR3 is TGTGCCGGTTCGCCCGACTACTCTAGCACAGATACGCAGTATTTT.

The chain joins TRBV5-6 to TRBJ1-2; no clear D gene. The CDR3 runs 13 residues. V was trimmed by 2 bases and J by 5 bases, leaving 10 bases between them. The germline V gene encodes CDR1 SGHDT and CDR2 YYEEEE. CDR3 loop: CASSFSRRYGYTF. CDR3 DNA: TGTGCCAGCAGCTTCTCCCGGAGGTATGGCTACACCTTC.

This clone was counted many times. This chain uses TRBV5-1 with TRBJ2-1, with 10 bases identical to TRBD2. J lost 6 bases, V lost 2 bases, and 5 bases had no gene match. CDR1 SGHRS and CDR2 YFSETQ come from the germline V gene. CDR3 size: 15 residues. For the CDR3, the DNA is TGCGCCAGCAGCTTAGCGGGGGGGACGGTCAATGAGCAGTTCTTC. This codes for CASSLAGGTVNEQFF.

The sample holds a few counts of this clone. The chain couples TRBV2 to TRBJ1-1; D may be TRBD1 (6 bases). The CDR3 is 13 residues long. The V end lost 6 bases, the J end lost 3 bases, and 11 bases lay between the germline ends. Germline-derived CDR1 and CDR2 are SNHLY and FYNNEI. The CDR3 DNA sequence: TGTGCCAGCAGCCTGCAGGGGTACACTGAAGCTTTCTTT. Translating gives CASSLQGYTEAFF.

The table lists this clone with a few counts. This chain uses TRBV2 with TRBJ2-5, with D possibly being TRBD2 (7 bases). Germline V gives CDR1 SNHLY, CDR2 FYNNEI. This CDR3 spans 15 amino acids. V was clipped by 4 bases and J by 5 bases, with 17 bases between them. Here the CDR3 reads CASSGAGALEETQYF. The CDR3 DNA sequence: TGTGCCAGCAGTGGTGCGGGGGCCCTGGAGGAGACCCAGTACTTC.

V and J are TRBV7-2 and TRBJ2-6; D is ambiguous. V lost 0 bases and J 2 bases, leaving 8 bases between the germline ends. The CDR3 has 16 amino acids. Germline CDR1 and CDR2: SGHTA and FQGNSA. The chain's CDR3 is CASSLAGSPGANVLTF. DNA for the CDR3: TGTGCCAGCAGCTTAGCTGGCAGTCCTGGGGCCAACGTCCTGACTTTC.

This chain joins TRBV10-3 and TRBJ2-2; perhaps TRBD1 as D (6 bases). V lost 5 bases to trimming and J lost 0 bases, with 10 bases between them. The CDR3 has 15 amino acids. Germline values: CDR1 ENHRY, CDR2 SYGVKD. The CDR3 loop reads CAISPGTPNTGELFF. CDR3 sequence (DNA): TGTGCCATCAGTCCCGGGACACCGAACACCGGGGAGCTGTTTTTT.

This clone showed up just a few times. This rearrangement joins TRBV7-2 to TRBJ2-3; TRBD2 aligns across 7 bases. The trim removed 3 bases at V and 8 bases at J, leaving 11 bases unmatched. The CDR3 is made up of 15 amino acids. Germline loops: CDR1 SGHTA, CDR2 FQGNSA. This chain's CDR3 is CASSLGPGGSGTQYF. As DNA, the CDR3 is TGTGCCAGCAGCTTGGGCCCGGGAGGTTCTGGTACGCAGTATTTT.

The sample holds a few counts of this clone. J is TRBJ2-1 and V is TRBV5-1; 12 nucleotides agree with TRBD2. CDR3 length: 14 residues. The junction had 1 base not matched to a gene; V was cut back by 4 bases and J by 5 bases. Germline CDR1 reads SGHRS; CDR2 reads YFSETQ. As DNA, the CDR3 is TGCGCCAGCAGCCTAGCGGGGGGGGACAATGAGCAGTTCTTC. Translated, it gives CASSLAGGDNEQFF.

This clone was seen more than once but under ten times. The chain employs TRBV6-1 and TRBJ2-7, with 9 bases identical to TRBD1. After removal of 8 bases from V and 7 bases from J, the junction contained 6 bases not matched to a gene. Germline values: CDR1 MNHNS, CDR2 SASEGT. This CDR3 spans 12 amino acids. The CDR3 DNA sequence: TGTGCCAGCCCGGACAGGGGAGCGGAGCAGTACTTC. Protein product: CASPDRGAEQYF.

This clone was detected a few times. This chain joins TRBV11-2 and TRBJ2-2, with TRBD2 as a possible D gene (7 bases). CDR1 SGHAT and CDR2 FQNNGV come from the germline V gene. There are 16 residues in the CDR3. V gave up 1 base and J gave up 5 bases, with 14 bases separating them. The CDR3 region is CASSLAGAGVTGELFF. The CDR3 region has the DNA TGTGCCAGCAGCTTAGCGGGGGCGGGGGTTACCGGGGAGCTGTTTTTT. Filled out from reference TRBV11-2 and TRBJ2-2, the complete variable domain reads EAGVAQSPRYKIIEKRQSVAFWCNPISGHATLYWYQQILGQGPKLLIQFQNNGVVDDSQLPKDRFSAERLKGVDSTLKIQPAKLEDSAVYLCASSLAGAGVTGELFFGEGSRLTVL.

This chain joins TRBV2 and TRBJ2-7; 9 bases line up with TRBD1. The CDR3 sequence is 14 residues long. V shed 7 bases, J shed 6 bases, and the junction held 10 bases outside the gene matches. Germline loops: CDR1 SNHLY, CDR2 FYNNEI. The CDR3 bases are TGTGCCAGCACCGGGACAGGGTCATCGGCCGAGCAGTACTTC. This gives the protein CASTGTGSSAEQYF.